This passage covers 8 T cell receptor beta chains from one sample sequenced in a study of blood T cell repertoires in COVID-19. Repertoires were generated with immunoSEQ multiplex PCR, while TCRdb's copy carries only in-frame clones and drops some. The sample has 250,000 to 350,000 clones, over 75% seen once; the top ten hold approximately 4%. Sequencing was done on a sample of peripheral blood. Receptors were obtained from a woman aged 50 to 65 with active or convalescent COVID-19.

This sequence joins TRBV11-1 and TRBJ1-2, with D perhaps matching TRBD1 (5 bases). Germline V gives CDR1 SGHAT, CDR2 FQDESV (reference sequence). V was shortened by 0 bases and J by 6 bases, with 11 bases between the two germline ends. This CDR3 has 14 amino acids. CDR3 DNA: TGTGCCAGCAGCTTAGCAAGACAGCCTAATGGCTACACCTTC. This codes for CASSLARQPNGYTF.

V usage is TRBV9 and J usage is TRBJ2-2; D remains unclear. In germline, CDR1 is SGDLS, CDR2 YYNGEE. This CDR3 spans 15 amino acids. Trimming stripped 0 bases from V and 3 bases from J, with 9 bases between. The CDR3 nucleotides are TGTGCCAGCAGCGTAGGGCTAGGTGACACCGGGGAGCTGTTTTTT. This sequence encodes CASSVGLGDTGELFF.

The chain combines TRBV27 with TRBJ1-5; a weak D match, TRBD1 (6 bases). V was trimmed by 1 base and J by 6 bases, leaving 19 bases between them. The germline gives CDR1 MNHEY, CDR2 SMNVEV (reference sequence). This CDR3 is 17 amino acids long. Written as DNA, the CDR3 is TGTGCCAGCAGTTTATTAGGAGGCAGGGGAAGGTCTCAGCCCCAGCATTTT. Translating gives CASSLLGGRGRSQPQHF.

CDR3 coding DNA: TGTGCCAGCAGCCAGAGGGATCCGGCTAACGGCTACACCTTC. Protein sequence: CASSQRDPANGYTF. The rearrangement links TRBV7-8 to TRBJ1-2; D unresolved. This CDR3 has 14 residues. CDR1 and CDR2 from the germline V gene are SGHVS and FQNEAQ. Trimming removed 5 bases at V and 8 bases at J, with 18 bases between.

The CDR3 nucleotides are TGCGCCAGCAGCCAAGACGGCCGGGGGATCGACGAGCAGTACTTC. Encoded protein: CASSQDGRGIDEQYF. This chain connects TRBV4-1 to TRBJ2-7, with D possibly being TRBD2 (6 bases). This CDR3 has 15 amino acids. V gave up 0 bases and J gave up 5 bases, with 14 bases separating them. Germline CDR1 MGHRA, CDR2 YSYEKL.

The chain recombines TRBV6-6 with TRBJ1-5; TRBD1 matches 9 bases. CDR1 is MNHNY, CDR2 SVGAGI, per germline (reference sequence). Unmatched junction bases numbered 2, after V lost 9 bases and J lost 5 bases. The CDR3 extends over 12 amino acids. The CDR3 DNA reads TGTGCCAGTAGACAGGGGGATCAGCCCCAGCATTTT. Protein: CASRQGDQPQHF.

V and J are TRBV19 and TRBJ1-3; D is unresolved. This CDR3 region has 15 residues. Germline lookup yields CDR1 LNHDA and CDR2 SQIVND (reference sequence). V shed 5 bases and J shed 4 bases, with 15 bases lying between them. CDR3 residues: CASSLREGAGNTIYF. In DNA, the CDR3 is TGTGCCAGTAGTTTGAGAGAGGGAGCCGGAAACACCATATATTTT.

The rearrangement uses TRBV7-3 and TRBJ2-3, with D hard to call. Germline loops: CDR1 SGHTA, CDR2 FQGTGA. Trimming took off 2 bases at V and 6 bases at J, with 12 bases between the two ends. This CDR3 is built from 14 residues. This CDR3 reads CASSLDLRVDTQYF. The CDR3 DNA sequence: TGTGCCAGCAGCTTAGATTTGCGAGTCGATACGCAGTATTTT. Filled out from reference TRBV7-3 and TRBJ2-3, the complete variable domain reads GAGVSQTPSNKVTEKGKYVELRCDPISGHTALYWYRQSLGQGPEFLIYFQGTGAADDSGLPNDRFFAVRPEGSVSTLKIQRTERGDSAVYLCASSLDLRVDTQYFGPGTRLTVL.